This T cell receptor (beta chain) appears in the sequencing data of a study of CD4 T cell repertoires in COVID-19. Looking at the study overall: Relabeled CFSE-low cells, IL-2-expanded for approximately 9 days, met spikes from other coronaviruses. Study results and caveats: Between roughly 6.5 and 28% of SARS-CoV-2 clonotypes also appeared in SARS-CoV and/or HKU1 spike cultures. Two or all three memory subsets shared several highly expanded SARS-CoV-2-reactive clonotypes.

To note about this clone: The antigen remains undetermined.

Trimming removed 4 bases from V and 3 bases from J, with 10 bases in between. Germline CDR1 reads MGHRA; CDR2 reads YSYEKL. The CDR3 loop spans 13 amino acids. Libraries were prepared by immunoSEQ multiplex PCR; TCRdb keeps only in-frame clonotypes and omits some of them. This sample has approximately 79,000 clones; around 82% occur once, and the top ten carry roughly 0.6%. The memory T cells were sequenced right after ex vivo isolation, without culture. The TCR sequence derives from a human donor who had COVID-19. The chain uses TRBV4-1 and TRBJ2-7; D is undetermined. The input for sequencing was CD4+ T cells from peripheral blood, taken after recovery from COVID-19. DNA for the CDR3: TGCGCCAGCAGCCTGGAAGGGATCTACGAGCAGTACTTC. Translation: CASSLEGIYEQYF.